The TCR beta chain described here comes from a study of T cell changes during pregnancy in multiple sclerosis. With 5 bases removed from V and 5 bases from J, the gap between germline ends came to 6 bases. Per germline, CDR1 SGHAT and CDR2 FQNNGV. The CDR3 covers 11 residues. Using immunoSEQ multiplex PCR, the repertoire was profiled, and TCRdb retains in-frame clones only, with some absent. The data show tens of thousands of clones, with approximately 91% seen just once and roughly 1.5% held by the top ten. The receptor was derived from a female donor with multiple sclerosis, enrolled in a pregnancy study. This material consisted of peripheral blood, taken in the third trimester of pregnancy. The chain employs TRBV11-2 and TRBJ1-1; a weak D match, TRBD1 (5 bases). The CDR3 spells CASSRGTEAFF. The CDR3, as DNA: TGTGCCAGCAGCCGGGGGACTGAAGCTTTCTTT.